Each of the 25 T cell receptor beta chains below was sequenced from the same sample in a study of T cell responses to AZD1222 COVID-19 vaccine. Only in-frame clones appear in the TCRdb table, and some are missing; sequencing was by immunoSEQ multiplex PCR. The data contain some 120,000 clones, over 90% of them seen just once; the ten biggest clones take up roughly 0.96%. The sample in question was peripheral blood, obtained on day 0 of AZD1222 vaccination. The receptors shown here come from an adult in good health.

The V and J genes are TRBV7-8 and TRBJ1-2, with 7 bases fitting TRBD1. The germline V gene encodes CDR1 SGHVS and CDR2 FQNEAQ. The CDR3 has 14 residues. V lost 5 bases and J lost 3; bases outside the gene matches: 6. The DNA of the CDR3 is TGTGCCAGCAGCCCGGGACAGTCATACTATGGCTACACCTTC. Protein: CASSPGQSYYGYTF.

The CDR3 is CASNPGGTNYGYTF. The CDR3 DNA reads as TGTGCCAGCAACCCCGGGGGAACCAACTATGGCTACACCTTC. The V gene is TRBV7-9, the J gene TRBJ1-2; D is perhaps TRBD1 (5 bases). Trimming took 7 bases from V and 2 from J, leaving 14 bases between them. CDR3 length: 14 residues. CDR1 is SEHNR and CDR2 is FQNEAQ in the germline V gene (reference sequence).

This clone occurred once. The rearrangement joins TRBV19 to TRBJ2-3, with D possibly being TRBD2 (5 bases). The CDR3 contains 14 residues. V was clipped by 5 bases and J by 8 bases, with 17 bases between them. Per the germline V gene, CDR1 is LNHDA and CDR2 is SQIVND (reference sequence). The CDR3: CASSLVASIGTQYF. The CDR3 DNA sequence: TGTGCCAGTAGTCTAGTAGCTAGCATTGGTACGCAGTATTTT.

The J gene is TRBJ1-1, the V gene TRBV6-5, with D hard to call. The CDR3 loop spans 14 amino acids. Trimming left V 6 bases short and J 4 bases short, with 15 bases between. The germline CDR1 and CDR2 sequences are MNHEY and SVGAGI. Here the CDR3 reads CASSPWRVGTEAFF. The CDR3 nucleotides are TGTGCCAGCAGCCCCTGGAGGGTGGGCACTGAAGCTTTCTTT.

V and J are TRBV7-9 and TRBJ2-5; D may be TRBD2 (7 bases). Trimming removed 1 base from V and 1 base from J, with 16 bases in between. The CDR3 has 17 residues. Germline V gene lookup returns CDR1 SEHNR and CDR2 FQNEAQ (reference sequence). CDR3 sequence reads: CASSLEVGGGLQETQYF. CDR3 nucleotide sequence: TGTGCCAGCAGCTTAGAAGTGGGCGGGGGCCTCCAAGAGACCCAGTACTTC.

This sequence joins TRBV6-2 or TRBV6-3 and TRBJ1-4; TRBD1 aligns across 9 bases. The CDR3 totals 18 residues. After removal of 7 bases from V and 4 bases from J, the junction contained 16 bases not matched to a gene. CDR1 is MNHEY and CDR2 is SVGEGT in the germline V gene. For the CDR3, the DNA is TGTGCCAGCACCCCACGCCGGGACAGGGCTTCTCATAATGAAAAACTGTTTTTT. Translating gives CASTPRRDRASHNEKLFF.

There are a few counts of this clone. The rearrangement uses TRBV10-3 and TRBJ1-5, with D unresolved. The germline gives CDR1 ENHRY, CDR2 SYGVKD. This CDR3 is 15 amino acids long. The V end was cut by 0 bases, the J end by 2 bases, with 8 bases between. This CDR3 is CAISESGRGNQPQHF. As DNA, the CDR3 is TGTGCCATCAGTGAGTCCGGGAGGGGCAATCAGCCCCAGCATTTT.

The V call is TRBV21-1, the J call TRBJ2-4. TRBV21-1 is noted as a pseudogene. There are 13 residues in the CDR3. CDR3 DNA sequence: TGTGCCAGCAGCAACGTGGTGGGGAACATTCAGTACTTC. This codes for CASSNVVGNIQYF.

This clone appeared a single time. The J gene is TRBJ2-7, the V gene TRBV28; 7 bases match TRBD1. Losses at the gene ends were 5 bases for V and 2 bases for J; bases not matched to a gene: 21. The CDR3 has 19 amino acids. The germline V gene has CDR1 MDHEN and CDR2 SYDVKM. The CDR3 here is CASSNPFGDRVYQTYEQYF. The DNA of the CDR3 is TGTGCCAGCAGTAACCCTTTCGGCGACAGGGTTTACCAAACCTACGAGCAGTACTTC.

J is TRBJ2-2 and V is TRBV6-5, with TRBD1 identical over 7 bases. This CDR3 has 14 residues. V gave up 7 bases and J gave up 3 bases; unmatched junction bases: 5. The germline V gene has CDR1 MNHEY and CDR2 SVGAGI. CDR3 sequence reads: CASTGTAHTGELFF. The CDR3, as DNA: TGTGCCAGCACGGGGACAGCGCACACCGGGGAGCTGTTTTTT.

The V and J genes are TRBV7-8 and TRBJ1-1, with 7 nucleotides matching TRBD1. Per the germline V gene, CDR1 is SGHVS and CDR2 is FQNEAQ. Unmatched junction bases numbered 7, after V lost 5 bases and J lost 1 base. The CDR3 is 15 residues long. The CDR3 spells CASSHRTGQNTEAFF. The CDR3 DNA follows: TGTGCCAGCAGCCATAGGACAGGTCAGAACACTGAAGCTTTCTTT.

This chain joins TRBV7-2 and TRBJ1-2; TRBD1 matches 7 bases. V gave up 4 bases and J gave up 6 bases; unmatched junction bases: 8. CDR3 size: 14 residues. Germline V gene sequence: CDR1 SGHTA, CDR2 FQGNSA. The CDR3 DNA is TGTGCCAGCAGCTCGCCCCGGGACAGAAATGGCTACACCTTC. This sequence encodes CASSSPRDRNGYTF.

The J gene is TRBJ2-7, the V gene TRBV2; D is ambiguous. This CDR3 is 17 amino acids long. Germline CDR1 is SNHLY and CDR2 is FYNNEI. Trimming removed 7 bases at V and 3 bases at J, with 25 bases between. For the CDR3, the DNA is TGTGCCAGCAAGAAAAACATCCTCTCCCATCTATACTACGAGCAGTACTTC. Its protein is CASKKNILSHLYYEQYF.

This clone was observed once. The V gene is TRBV7-9, the J gene TRBJ2-7; 8 positions match TRBD1. CDR3 length: 16 amino acids. The germline gives CDR1 SEHNR, CDR2 FQNEAQ (reference sequence). V lost 4 bases and J lost 0; bases outside the gene matches: 8. As DNA, the CDR3 is TGTGCCAGCAGCTCACGGACAGGGTTGACCTCCTACGAGCAGTACTTC. Amino acid sequence: CASSSRTGLTSYEQYF.

The chain has TRBV7-9 and TRBJ2-1; possibly TRBD1 for D (7 bases). CDR1 is SEHNR, CDR2 FQNEAQ, per germline (reference sequence). V shed 3 bases and J shed 8 bases, with 14 bases lying between them. CDR3 size: 14 residues. The CDR3 DNA reads as TGTGCCAGCAGCTTCGTGGAGGGGGCGGATGAGCAGTTCTTC. Its translation is CASSFVEGADEQFF.

The chain recombines TRBV5-4 with TRBJ2-7; D is possibly TRBD1 (6 bases). Germline CDR1 is SGHNT and CDR2 is YYREEE (reference sequence). Trimming stripped 0 bases from V and 3 bases from J, with 7 bases between. The CDR3 is made up of 13 amino acids. The CDR3 DNA sequence: TGTGCCAGCAGCTTGGGGACAGACTACGAGCAGTACTTC. The encoded protein is CASSLGTDYEQYF.

The chain joins TRBV7-6 to TRBJ1-5; 7 bases agree with TRBD1. The germline gives CDR1 SGHVS, CDR2 FNYEAQ. V shed 2 bases and J 6 bases; nucleotides not matched to a gene: 7. The CDR3 loop spans 15 amino acids. The DNA of the CDR3 is TGTGCCAGCAGCTTAACAGGGGCTGTCGGTCAGCCCCAGCATTTT. This gives the protein CASSLTGAVGQPQHF.

The gene calls are TRBV6-5 and TRBJ1-1, with D possibly being TRBD1 (6 bases). Germline CDR1 is MNHEY and CDR2 is SVGAGI. This CDR3 has 15 amino acids. V was trimmed by 2 bases and J by 3 bases, leaving 13 bases between them. In DNA, the CDR3 is TGTGCCAGCAGTTACGTTTCGGGGGCGGACACTGAAGCTTTCTTT. Its translation: CASSYVSGADTEAFF.

The chain uses TRBV27 and TRBJ2-7; D is possibly TRBD2 (7 bases). Trimming stripped 8 bases from V and 0 bases from J, with 17 bases between. CDR3 length equals 15 residues. Germline V gives CDR1 MNHEY, CDR2 SMNVEV (reference sequence). Here the CDR3 reads CASSIGAGASYEQYF. The CDR3 nucleotides read TGTGCCAGCTCGATAGGGGCGGGGGCCTCCTACGAGCAGTACTTC.

The rearrangement links TRBV10-2 to TRBJ1-2; the match to TRBD1 covers 11 bases. V gave up 6 bases and J gave up 4 bases; unmatched junction bases: 7. The CDR3 loop spans 15 amino acids. Germline lookup yields CDR1 WSHSY and CDR2 SAAADI. The CDR3 sequence is CASRPGTGGIYGYTF. In DNA form, the CDR3 reads TGCGCCAGCAGGCCCGGGACAGGGGGAATCTATGGCTACACCTTC.

This clone was picked up a small number of times. This chain links TRBV19 with TRBJ1-1, with 7 bases matching TRBD1. The trim removed 3 bases at V and 4 bases at J, leaving 8 bases unmatched. The CDR3 extends over 15 amino acids. Germline CDR1 reads LNHDA; CDR2 reads SQIVND (reference sequence). CDR3 loop: CASSMGGGRSTEAFF. The CDR3 DNA reads TGTGCCAGTAGTATGGGAGGGGGCCGGAGCACTGAAGCTTTCTTT.

The V call is TRBV5-3, the J call TRBJ2-4, with D possibly being TRBD1 (6 bases). TRBV5-3 is filed as an ORF, its function uncertain. The CDR3 is 15 amino acids. The ends were cut back, 5 bases at V and 5 bases at J, with 17 bases in the middle. The DNA for the CDR3 is TGTGCCAGAAGGGGTACAGGGTTTCGACAAAACATTCAGTACTTC. Its protein product is CARRGTGFRQNIQYF.

This sequence joins TRBV4-2 and TRBJ2-3, with a weak D call TRBD2 (5 bases). Germline V gene data show CDR1 as LGHNA and CDR2 as YNFKEQ. The CDR3 spans 17 residues. V was trimmed by 0 bases and J by 2 bases, leaving 15 bases between them. The CDR3 sequence: CASSQDSTRVSTDTQYF. The CDR3 nucleotides are TGTGCCAGCAGCCAAGATAGTACTAGAGTATCCACAGATACGCAGTATTTT.

This chain joins TRBV5-1 and TRBJ1-1; D not resolved. The CDR3 has 14 amino acids. CDR1 is SGHRS, CDR2 YFSETQ, per germline. V lost 4 bases and J 0 bases, leaving 10 bases between the germline ends. The CDR3 DNA reads TGCGCCAGCAGCCCCGGCCAAATGAACACTGAAGCTTTCTTT. This translates into CASSPGQMNTEAFF.

The chain is built from TRBV9 and TRBJ1-2, with TRBD1 matching over 8 bases. V was pared by 4 bases and J by 7 bases, with 9 bases of the junction left unmatched. In germline, CDR1 is SGDLS, CDR2 YYNGEE. There are 14 residues in the CDR3. The CDR3, as DNA: TGTGCCAGCAGCTCCTCCGGGACAGGAAGTGGCTACACCTTC. This codes for CASSSSGTGSGYTF. Together with reference TRBV9 and TRBJ1-2, the CDR3 gives the full variable domain: DSGVTQTPKHLITATGQRVTLRCSPRSGDLSVYWYQQSLDQGLQFLIQYYNGEERAKGNILERFSAQQFPDLHSELNLSSLELGDSALYFCASSSSGTGSGYTFGSGTRLTVV.